The 22 T cell receptor beta chains in this list originate from one sample, sequenced in a study of cytomegalovirus exposure and HLA in healthy donors. It was with 60 Vbeta and 13 Jbeta primers that the PCR ran. The table came from immunoSEQ multiplex PCR; TCRdb's copy has only in-frame clones and leaves some out. The data contain approximately 88,000 clones, over 70% of them singletons. The sequenced sample was PBMCs. These receptors were taken from a man aged 18 to 29 in good health and CMV-seropositive.

The chain joins TRBV28 to TRBJ2-7; D is perhaps TRBD2 (5 bases). The CDR3 sequence is 13 residues long. The V end lost 3 bases, the J end lost 3 bases, and 9 bases lay between the germline ends. Germline lookup yields CDR1 MDHEN and CDR2 SYDVKM. This CDR3 is CASSFGTSYEQYF. In DNA form, the CDR3 reads TGTGCCAGCAGTTTTGGAACTAGCTACGAGCAGTACTTC. Complete variable domain (other parts from reference TRBV28 and TRBJ2-7): DVKVTQSSRYLVKRTGEKVFLECVQDMDHENMFWYRQDPGLGLRLIYFSYDVKMKEKGDIPEGYSVSREKKERFSLILESASTNQTSMYLCASSFGTSYEQYFGPGTRLTVT.

V gene TRBV18 combines with J gene TRBJ1-1; 7 bases line up with TRBD1. Germline lookup yields CDR1 KGHSH and CDR2 LQKENI. This CDR3 has 13 amino acids. V dropped 10 bases and J dropped 0; count of bases not matched to a gene: 5. CDR3 sequence reads: CATQGQLNTEAFF. Written as DNA, the CDR3 is TGTGCCACCCAGGGACAGCTGAACACTGAAGCTTTCTTT. Variable domain in full (rest from reference TRBV18 and TRBJ1-1): NAGVMQNPRHLVRRRGQEARLRCSPMKGHSHVYWYRQLPEEGLKFMVYLQKENIIDESGMPKERFSAEFPKEGPSILRIQQVVRGDSAAYFCATQGQLNTEAFFGQGTRLTVV.

The chain joins TRBV28 to TRBJ1-5; D not certain. Germline V lookup: CDR1 MDHEN, CDR2 SYDVKM. The CDR3 is 14 amino acids. V was clipped by 2 bases and J by 0 bases, with 5 bases between them. The DNA for the CDR3 is TGTGCCAGCAGTTTACTAGGTAGCAATCAGCCCCAGCATTTT. Protein: CASSLLGSNQPQHF. Full variable domain (remainder filled in from reference TRBV28 and TRBJ1-5): DVKVTQSSRYLVKRTGEKVFLECVQDMDHENMFWYRQDPGLGLRLIYFSYDVKMKEKGDIPEGYSVSREKKERFSLILESASTNQTSMYLCASSLLGSNQPQHFGDGTRLSIL.

The rearrangement links TRBV6-4 to TRBJ1-2; no firm D call. With 2 bases removed from V and 0 bases from J, the gap between germline ends came to 19 bases. The CDR3 covers 18 residues. CDR1 and CDR2 from the germline V gene are MRHNA and SNTAGT. The CDR3 protein is CASSDPPAGRRANYGYTF. CDR3 in DNA: TGTGCCAGCAGTGACCCGCCGGCGGGGAGGAGAGCTAACTATGGCTACACCTTC.

The V gene is TRBV27, the J gene TRBJ2-2, with 7 bases aligning to TRBD2. Germline lookup yields CDR1 MNHEY and CDR2 SMNVEV (reference sequence). V gave up 6 bases and J gave up 6 bases; unmatched junction bases: 4. The CDR3 covers 13 residues. CDR3 nucleotides: TGTGCCAGCAGCCCTAGCGGTCCCGGGGAGCTGTTTTTT. Its protein product is CASSPSGPGELFF.

The chain uses TRBV5-4 and TRBJ2-2; a weak D match, TRBD1 (5 bases). Trimming shortened V by 0 bases and J by 5 bases, and 8 bases separated the two germline ends. CDR3 length equals 14 residues. From germline, CDR1 is SGHNT and CDR2 YYREEE (reference sequence). The CDR3 sequence: CASSLDTGTGELFF. CDR3 DNA: TGTGCCAGCAGCTTGGATACAGGTACCGGGGAGCTGTTTTTT.

The chain carries TRBV6-5 and TRBJ2-3; 8 bases line up with TRBD2. The ends lost 4 bases at V and 5 bases at J; junction bases unmatched: 8. The CDR3 consists of 15 residues. The V gene's germline CDR1 is MNHEY and CDR2 SVGAGI. The CDR3 loop is CASSFGLARGDTQYF. The CDR3 nucleotides read TGTGCCAGCAGTTTTGGACTAGCTAGGGGAGATACGCAGTATTTT.

This clone was detected once. The V call is TRBV7-3, the J call TRBJ1-1; D uncertain. The germline V and J ends were trimmed by 5 bases and 0 bases, with 10 bases remaining between them. The CDR3 covers 14 residues. Per germline, CDR1 SGHTA and CDR2 FQGTGA. CDR3 nucleotides: TGTGCCAGCAGCCTCAGACGGGTGAACACTGAAGCTTTCTTT. Its protein is CASSLRRVNTEAFF.

The gene calls are TRBV2 and TRBJ1-1, with TRBD1 as a possible D gene (5 bases). Germline V CDR1 and CDR2: SNHLY, FYNNEI. V lost 7 bases and J 0 bases, leaving 9 bases between the germline ends. This CDR3 is 13 amino acids long. The chain's CDR3 is CASTRRVNTEAFF. CDR3 nucleotide sequence: TGTGCCAGCACCCGCAGGGTGAACACTGAAGCTTTCTTT.

The chain has TRBV13 and TRBJ1-1; maybe TRBD1 (5 bases). This CDR3 region has 12 residues. Germline lookup yields CDR1 PRHDT and CDR2 FYEKMQ (reference sequence). V was cut by 0 bases and J by 8 bases, with 7 bases left in between. CDR3 coding DNA: TGTGCCAGCAGCTTAGGTCGACAGGAAGCTTTCTTT. Protein sequence: CASSLGRQEAFF.

The V and J genes are TRBV5-1 and TRBJ1-1, with D maybe TRBD1 (5 bases). Trimming stripped 3 bases from V and 2 bases from J, with 11 bases between. The CDR3 runs 14 residues. Germline CDR1 SGHRS, CDR2 YFSETQ. The CDR3 loop is CASSYGGFNTEAFF. CDR3 sequence (DNA): TGCGCCAGCAGCTACGGGGGTTTCAACACTGAAGCTTTCTTT.

The chain has TRBV6-1 and TRBJ1-5; a possible D gene is TRBD1 (6 bases). Germline V gene lookup returns CDR1 MNHNS and CDR2 SASEGT. V was clipped by 6 bases and J by 4 bases, with 16 bases between them. The CDR3 length is 15 residues. CDR3 bases: TGTGCCAGCAGGCCACAGGGTACAAGAAATCAGCCCCAGCATTTT. Translation gives CASRPQGTRNQPQHF.

The CDR3 region is CASTTGALSNQPQHF. In DNA, the CDR3 is TGTGCCAGCACCACAGGGGCTCTTAGCAATCAGCCCCAGCATTTT. This sequence joins TRBV6-1 and TRBJ1-5, with 7 bases aligning to TRBD1. The CDR3 sequence is 15 residues long. Trimming took 7 bases from V and 0 from J; bases not matched to a gene: 6. CDR1 is MNHNS and CDR2 is SASEGT in the germline V gene.

The V call is TRBV5-5, the J call TRBJ2-2; 7 bases line up with TRBD1. Looked up from germline, CDR1 is SGHKS and CDR2 is YYEKEE (reference sequence). CDR3 length equals 16 residues. V shed 3 bases, J shed 0 bases, and the junction held 5 bases outside the gene matches. As DNA, the CDR3 is TGTGCCAGCAGCTCCCGACAGGGTGCGAACACCGGGGAGCTGTTTTTT. Translating it yields CASSSRQGANTGELFF.

This chain joins TRBV5-1 and TRBJ2-1; 14 positions match TRBD2. The CDR3 extends over 14 amino acids. Germline V gene data show CDR1 as SGHRS and CDR2 as YFSETQ. Trimming at V came to 7 bases and at J to 8 bases, leaving 5 bases not matched to a gene. For the CDR3, the DNA is TGCGCCAGCGTAGGGACTAGCGGGAGTTATGAGCAGTTCTTC. It encodes CASVGTSGSYEQFF.

This clone was counted once. This rearrangement joins TRBV15 to TRBJ2-1; perhaps TRBD2 as D (5 bases). The CDR3 length is 15 residues. Trimming left V 1 base short and J 0 bases short, with 7 bases between. Per the germline V gene, CDR1 is LNHNV and CDR2 is YYDKDF (reference sequence). CDR3 DNA sequence: TGTGCCACCAGCAGAGTGGGGAGCTCCTACAATGAGCAGTTCTTC. Translated, it gives CATSRVGSSYNEQFF.

The chain is built from TRBV29-1 and TRBJ2-1; D unresolved. CDR3 size: 12 residues. The germline V gene encodes CDR1 SQVTM and CDR2 ANQGSEA. V was shortened by 1 base and J by 6 bases, with 7 bases between the two germline ends. This chain's CDR3 is CSVEVVPNEQFF. In DNA form, the CDR3 reads TGCAGCGTTGAAGTAGTCCCCAATGAGCAGTTCTTC.

V and J are TRBV10-3 and TRBJ1-2, with 7 bases identical to TRBD1. The germline V gene has CDR1 ENHRY and CDR2 SYGVKD. Trimming took 7 bases from V and 1 from J; bases not matched to a gene: 12. The CDR3 contains 16 residues. CDR3 bases: TGTGCCATCACCGGGACAGACAACTCCCTTAACTATGGCTACACCTTC. Its translation: CAITGTDNSLNYGYTF.

The genes are TRBV2 and TRBJ2-5; TRBD1 matches 12 bases. J gave up 4 bases and V 8 bases, and 5 bases lay outside the gene matches. Germline values: CDR1 SNHLY, CDR2 FYNNEI. The CDR3 has 14 amino acids. The CDR3 DNA reads TGTGCCAGCGGGGGACAGGGGGCCCCAGAGACCCAGTACTTC. Amino acids: CASGGQGAPETQYF.

CDR3 DNA: TGCGCCAGCAGCTTGTTGGCTAGCCGGCCCGAGCAGTACTTC. As protein: CASSLLASRPEQYF. V is TRBV5-1 and J is TRBJ2-7, with D tentatively TRBD2 (5 bases). The V gene lost 1 base and the J gene lost 6 bases, with 14 bases spanning the gap. The CDR3 totals 14 residues. Germline V lookup: CDR1 SGHRS, CDR2 YFSETQ. Full variable domain (remainder filled in from reference TRBV5-1 and TRBJ2-7): KAGVTQTPRYLIKTRGQQVTLSCSPISGHRSVSWYQQTPGQGLQFLFEYFSETQRNKGNFPGRFSGRQFSNSRSEMNVSTLELGDSALYLCASSLLASRPEQYFGPGTRLTVT.

The rearrangement links TRBV7-3 to TRBJ2-3, with 7 bases aligning to TRBD1. This CDR3 is built from 14 residues. The V segment lost 5 bases and the J segment 2 bases; nucleotides outside the gene matches: 4. Germline values: CDR1 SGHTA, CDR2 FQGTGA. The CDR3 region has the DNA TGTGCCAGCAGCCCGGACAGGACCACAGATACGCAGTATTTT. Translated: CASSPDRTTDTQYF. The full variable domain, its missing parts supplied by reference TRBV7-3 and TRBJ2-3, is GAGVSQTPSNKVTEKGKYVELRCDPISGHTALYWYRQSLGQGPEFLIYFQGTGAADDSGLPNDRFFAVRPEGSVSTLKIQRTERGDSAVYLCASSPDRTTDTQYFGPGTRLTVL.

V usage is TRBV25-1 and J usage is TRBJ2-5; 7 nucleotides line up with TRBD1. This CDR3 has 14 amino acids. Unmatched junction bases numbered 7, after V lost 4 bases and J lost 5 bases. CDR1 MGHDK and CDR2 SYGVNS come from the germline V gene. The CDR3 region is CASSGRGRWETQYF. The CDR3, as DNA: TGTGCCAGCAGTGGAAGGGGGCGGTGGGAGACCCAGTACTTC. The whole variable domain, filled in from reference TRBV25-1 and TRBJ2-5, reads EADIYQTPRYLVIGTGKKITLECSQTMGHDKMYWYQQDPGMELHLIHYSYGVNSTEKGDLSSESTVSRIRTEHFPLTLESARPSHTSQYLCASSGRGRWETQYFGPGTRLLVL.